The clone carrying this T cell receptor beta chain came up many times. What it recognizes is unknown. Samples came from axillary lymph nodes draining the breast cancer. The sample comes from a study of breast tumors, draining lymph nodes, adjacent tissues. The study, taken as a whole, reports: That most tumor T cells come from lymph nodes remained unproven. Tumor repertoires ranked between lymph nodes and nontumor tissue in diversity, with V and J gene preferences. Compared with basal-like, luminal-like tumors shared significantly more repertoire with nontumor tissue. The data were judged consistent with most tumor T cells coming from lymph node and expanding in tumor.

With 6 bases clipped from V and 3 bases from J, the junction kept 5 bases outside the gene matches. In germline, CDR1 is SGHRS, CDR2 YFSETQ. The CDR3 is 14 amino acids. From the multiplex PCR reads, TCRdb called clonotypes with MiXCR, one entry per CDR3 protein. Among 150,000 to 200,000 distinct CDR3 sequences listed, 30% to 35% were seen once. The sequenced sample consisted of axillary lymph node tissue. The sequence was obtained from a female donor with breast cancer. Some clones in this sample may be carry-over from other donors' samples. The chain carries TRBV5-1 and TRBJ2-3; 9 bases align to TRBD1. The CDR3 is CASTHRGLTDTQYF. The CDR3 DNA is TGCGCCAGCACCCACAGGGGGCTAACAGATACGCAGTATTTT.